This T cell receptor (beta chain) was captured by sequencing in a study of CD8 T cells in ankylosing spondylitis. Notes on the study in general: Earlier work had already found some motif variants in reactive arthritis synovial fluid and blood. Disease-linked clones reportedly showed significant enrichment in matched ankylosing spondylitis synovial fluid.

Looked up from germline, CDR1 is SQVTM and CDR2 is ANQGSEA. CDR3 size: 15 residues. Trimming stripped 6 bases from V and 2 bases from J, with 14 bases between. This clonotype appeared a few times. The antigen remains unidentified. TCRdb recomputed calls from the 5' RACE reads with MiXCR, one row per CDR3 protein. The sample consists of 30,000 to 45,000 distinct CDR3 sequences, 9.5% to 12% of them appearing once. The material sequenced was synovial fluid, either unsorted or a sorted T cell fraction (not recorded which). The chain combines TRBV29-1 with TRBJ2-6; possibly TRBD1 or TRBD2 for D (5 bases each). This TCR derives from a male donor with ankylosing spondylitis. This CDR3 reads CSVGDLGAGANVLTF. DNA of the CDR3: TGCAGCGTGGGGGACCTCGGGGCTGGGGCCAACGTCCTGACTTTC.